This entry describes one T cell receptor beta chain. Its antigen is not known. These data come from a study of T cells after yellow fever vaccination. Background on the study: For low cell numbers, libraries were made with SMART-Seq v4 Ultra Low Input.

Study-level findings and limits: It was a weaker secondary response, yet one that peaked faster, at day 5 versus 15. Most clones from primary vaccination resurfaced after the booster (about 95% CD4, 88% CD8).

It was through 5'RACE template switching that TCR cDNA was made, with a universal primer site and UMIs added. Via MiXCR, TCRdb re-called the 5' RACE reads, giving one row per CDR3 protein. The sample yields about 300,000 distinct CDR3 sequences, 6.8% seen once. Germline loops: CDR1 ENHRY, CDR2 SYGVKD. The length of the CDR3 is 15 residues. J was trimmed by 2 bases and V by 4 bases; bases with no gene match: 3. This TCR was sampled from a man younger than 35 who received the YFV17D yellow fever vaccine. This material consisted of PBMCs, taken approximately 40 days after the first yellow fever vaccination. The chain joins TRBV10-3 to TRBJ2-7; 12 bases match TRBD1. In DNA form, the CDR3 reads TGTGCCATCAGTGCCCGGGACAGGGGGCCCTACGAGCAGTACGTC. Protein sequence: CAISARDRGPYEQYV.